Sequencing of this T cell receptor (beta chain) was carried out in a study of blood T cell repertoires in COVID-19. Participant age was roughly 18 to 95 years, and participants resided in fewer than 30 US areas. Only in-frame clones appear in the TCRdb table, and some are missing; sequencing was by immunoSEQ multiplex PCR. The table has over 130,000 clones, 80% to 90% seen once. Looked up from germline, CDR1 is ENHRY and CDR2 is SYGVKD. This CDR3 has 13 amino acids. The J segment lost 5 bases and the V segment lost 3 bases, leaving 3 bases of the junction unmatched. Input material: PBMCs or T cells enriched from blood (not recorded which). The clonotype was recovered from a woman in her forties or fifties with acute COVID-19. The rearrangement uses TRBV10-3 and TRBJ2-7; 8 positions agree with TRBD1. This CDR3 reads CAISEDRGNEQYF. The CDR3 DNA follows: TGTGCCATCAGTGAAGACAGGGGCAACGAGCAGTACTTC.